These 25 T cell receptor beta chains came from one sample sequenced in a study of blood T cell repertoires in COVID-19. Profiling relied on immunoSEQ multiplex PCR, and the TCRdb table lists in-frame clones only, not all of them. Of tens of thousands of clones listed, 90% are singletons. Sequences were obtained from peripheral blood. These receptors were taken from a man between 18 and 29 years old with COVID-19, enrolled during active disease.

This chain links TRBV7-2 with TRBJ2-1; 8 bases match TRBD2. J gave up 10 bases and V 6 bases, and 5 bases lay outside the gene matches. The CDR3 sequence is 12 residues long. Germline V CDR1 and CDR2: SGHTA, FQGNSA. CDR3 nucleotide sequence: TGTGCCAGCAGTCTCATAGCGGGAGAGCAGTTCTTC. Protein product: CASSLIAGEQFF.

The chain uses TRBV28 and TRBJ2-7, with TRBD2 matching over 10 bases. Germline CDR1 MDHEN, CDR2 SYDVKM. The CDR3 length is 17 residues. The ends lost 3 bases at V and 2 bases at J; junction bases unmatched: 10. The chain's CDR3 is CASSFGIRLAGAYEQYF. The CDR3 DNA is TGTGCCAGCAGTTTTGGAATTCGGCTAGCGGGGGCCTACGAGCAGTACTTC. Full variable domain (outside the CDR3, taken from reference TRBV28 and TRBJ2-7): DVKVTQSSRYLVKRTGEKVFLECVQDMDHENMFWYRQDPGLGLRLIYFSYDVKMKEKGDIPEGYSVSREKKERFSLILESASTNQTSMYLCASSFGIRLAGAYEQYFGPGTRLTVT.

Only one count was recorded for this clone. The V call is TRBV27, the J call TRBJ2-2; the match to TRBD2 covers 7 bases. Losses at the gene ends were 6 bases for V and 6 bases for J; bases not matched to a gene: 13. Germline V gene sequence: CDR1 MNHEY, CDR2 SMNVEV (reference sequence). This CDR3 is 16 amino acids long. The CDR3 here is CASSPARLAKPGELFF. The CDR3 DNA sequence: TGTGCCAGCAGCCCTGCCAGACTAGCTAAGCCCGGGGAGCTGTTTTTT.

In this sample, this clone turned up a few times. V and J are TRBV6-2 or TRBV6-3 and TRBJ2-3; TRBD2 matches 13 bases. The CDR3 spans 15 residues. Germline V gives CDR1 MNHEY, CDR2 SVGEGT. V lost 6 bases and J lost 7; bases outside the gene matches: 7. The CDR3 region is CASSVLAGGPYTQYF. CDR3 in DNA: TGTGCCAGCAGCGTACTAGCGGGAGGGCCTTATACGCAGTATTTT.

The V call is TRBV6-5, the J call TRBJ2-3, with 9 bases lining up with TRBD2. Germline V gene data show CDR1 as MNHEY and CDR2 as SVGAGI. There are 14 residues in the CDR3. V lost 4 bases and J lost 5; bases outside the gene matches: 4. The CDR3 protein is CASSLAGAGDTQYF. The DNA of the CDR3 is TGTGCCAGCAGTTTAGCGGGAGCCGGAGATACGCAGTATTTT.

V gene TRBV7-8 combines with J gene TRBJ2-7, with a tentative D call TRBD1 (5 bases). CDR3 length equals 16 residues. Trimming took 4 bases from V and 2 from J, leaving 18 bases between them. CDR1 SGHVS and CDR2 FQNEAQ come from the germline V gene. CDR3 bases: TGTGCCAGCAGCTACCCCCGCAGGCAGGGCACCTACGAGCAGTACTTC. The encoded protein is CASSYPRRQGTYEQYF.

The chain has TRBV7-2 and TRBJ2-2; the match to TRBD2 covers 9 bases. V was clipped by 1 base and J by 6 bases; unmatched bases: 9. CDR3 length: 17 residues. From germline, CDR1 is SGHTA and CDR2 FQGNSA. The CDR3: CASSLGGGRAVAGELFF. CDR3 bases: TGTGCCAGCAGCTTAGGGGGCGGGAGGGCCGTGGCCGGGGAGCTGTTTTTT.

This rearrangement joins TRBV5-4 to TRBJ2-7; 9 bases agree with TRBD1. The CDR3 contains 17 residues. Per the germline V gene, CDR1 is SGHNT and CDR2 is YYREEE (reference sequence). With 4 bases clipped from V and 4 bases from J, the junction kept 15 bases outside the gene matches. The CDR3 reads CASSDKPGQGFSYEQYF. The CDR3 coding sequence is TGTGCCAGCAGCGATAAACCGGGACAGGGTTTTTCATACGAGCAGTACTTC.

V usage is TRBV7-3 and J usage is TRBJ2-1, with 13 bases fitting TRBD2. V dropped 2 bases and J dropped 3; count of bases not matched to a gene: 10. CDR1 and CDR2 (germline): SGHTA, FQGTGA. CDR3 length: 19 residues. CDR3 bases: TGTGCCAGCAGCTTACTGTCACTAGCGGGAGGGTTGGGCTACAATGAGCAGTTCTTC. It is translated as CASSLLSLAGGLGYNEQFF.

This sequence joins TRBV11-3 and TRBJ2-1; D remains unclear. The V gene lost 0 bases and the J gene lost 5 bases, with 5 bases spanning the gap. The CDR3 totals 13 residues. Germline values: CDR1 SGHNT, CDR2 YENEEA. This CDR3 is CASSLDAHNEQFF. The CDR3 DNA reads TGTGCCAGCAGCTTAGATGCGCACAATGAGCAGTTCTTC.

V and J are TRBV4-1 and TRBJ2-5; D possibly corresponds to TRBD2 (5 bases). The CDR3 has 14 amino acids. The germline V gene encodes CDR1 MGHRA and CDR2 YSYEKL. V lost 2 bases, J lost 4 bases, and 11 bases lay in between. The CDR3 here is CASSQPLVRETQYF. The CDR3 DNA reads as TGCGCCAGCAGCCAACCACTAGTCCGAGAGACCCAGTACTTC.

CDR3 amino acids: CAWSRTGTPYEQYF. Written as DNA, the CDR3 is TGTGCCTGGAGCCGGACAGGGACTCCTTACGAGCAGTACTTC. The chain carries TRBV30 and TRBJ2-7; 8 positions agree with TRBD1. CDR1 GTSNPN and CDR2 SVGIG come from the germline V gene (reference sequence). Trimming cost V 3 bases and J 4 bases; bases outside gene matches: 8. The CDR3 is 14 amino acids.

The CDR3 loop is CASSSNRDHSYGYTF. The CDR3 nucleotides read TGTGCCAGCTCATCAAACAGGGACCATTCCTATGGCTACACCTTC. The chain carries TRBV18 and TRBJ1-2, with D perhaps matching TRBD1 (6 bases). This CDR3 spans 15 amino acids. V shed 5 bases and J shed 4 bases, with 17 bases lying between them. Germline V gene data show CDR1 as KGHSH and CDR2 as LQKENI. The whole variable domain, filled in from reference TRBV18 and TRBJ1-2, reads NAGVMQNPRHLVRRRGQEARLRCSPMKGHSHVYWYRQLPEEGLKFMVYLQKENIIDESGMPKERFSAEFPKEGPSILRIQQVVRGDSAAYFCASSSNRDHSYGYTFGSGTRLTVV.

This clone was found once. The chain employs TRBV5-1 and TRBJ2-3; unclear D gene. Deletions cut 6 bases from V and 0 bases from J, with 14 bases between. Per the germline V gene, CDR1 is SGHRS and CDR2 is YFSETQ. The CDR3 has 15 amino acids. CDR3 amino acids: CASKNTGASTDTQYF. The CDR3 DNA reads as TGCGCCAGCAAGAATACGGGTGCTAGCACAGATACGCAGTATTTT. Full variable domain (rest looked up from reference TRBV5-1 and TRBJ2-3): KAGVTQTPRYLIKTRGQQVTLSCSPISGHRSVSWYQQTPGQGLQFLFEYFSETQRNKGNFPGRFSGRQFSNSRSEMNVSTLELGDSALYLCASKNTGASTDTQYFGPGTRLTVL.

This CDR3 is CASSSRTGQVSGANVLTF. The CDR3 region has the DNA TGTGCCAGTAGTTCCCGGACAGGGCAGGTCTCTGGGGCCAACGTCCTGACTTTC. The chain links TRBV19 to TRBJ2-6; 8 nucleotides align to TRBD1. CDR3 length equals 18 residues. The germline V gene has CDR1 LNHDA and CDR2 SQIVND (reference sequence). With V trimmed by 5 bases and J by 0 bases, 9 bases remained unmatched.

This clone occurred once. The chain couples TRBV7-6 to TRBJ1-2, with 8 bases fitting TRBD1. CDR1 and CDR2 (germline): SGHVS, FNYEAQ. Trimming at V came to 4 bases and at J to 2 bases, leaving 6 bases not matched to a gene. The CDR3 has 15 amino acids. The CDR3 sequence: CASSSRRGPNYGYTF. In DNA, the CDR3 is TGTGCCAGCAGCTCCCGCAGGGGGCCCAACTATGGCTACACCTTC. Based on the CDR3 plus reference TRBV7-6 and TRBJ1-2, the full variable domain is GAGVSQSPRYKVTKRGQDVALRCDPISGHVSLYWYRQALGQGPEFLTYFNYEAQQDKSGLPNDRFSAERPEGSISTLTIQRTEQRDSAMYRCASSSRRGPNYGYTFGSGTRLTVV.

This rearrangement joins TRBV18 to TRBJ2-2; D unclear. Looked up from germline, CDR1 is KGHSH and CDR2 is LQKENI. The V end was cut by 2 bases, the J end by 6 bases, with 16 bases between. The CDR3 length is 16 residues. The CDR3 sequence is CASSPFTGGTAGELFF. In DNA, the CDR3 is TGTGCCAGCTCACCATTTACGGGTGGAACGGCCGGGGAGCTGTTTTTT.

This clone was counted once. The chain has TRBV6-5 and TRBJ2-7; 8 positions match TRBD1. CDR1 and CDR2 (germline): MNHEY, SVGAGI. This CDR3 spans 15 amino acids. The trim removed 6 bases at V and 0 bases at J, leaving 7 bases unmatched. The CDR3 region has the DNA TGTGCCAGCAGAGCTAGGACAGGGCACTCCTACGAGCAGTACTTC. Protein sequence: CASRARTGHSYEQYF.

The J gene is TRBJ1-1, the V gene TRBV6-5, with D possibly TRBD1 on 5 matching bases. Trimming took off 3 bases at V and 7 bases at J, with 15 bases between the two ends. There are 14 residues in the CDR3. CDR1 and CDR2 from the germline V gene are MNHEY and SVGAGI. The CDR3 coding sequence is TGTGCCAGCAGTTATTCCGGCGGGGGTTTTGAAGCTTTCTTT. Translation gives CASSYSGGGFEAFF.

The V gene is TRBV6-2 or TRBV6-3, the J gene TRBJ2-7, with unresolved D. Germline CDR1 is MNHEY and CDR2 is SVGEGT. The V and J ends lost 0 bases and 6 bases respectively, with 3 bases between them. The CDR3 is 11 residues long. The CDR3 DNA follows: TGTGCCAGCAGTTACTCCGGCGAGCAGTACTTC. This sequence encodes CASSYSGEQYF.

This chain connects TRBV24-1 to TRBJ1-2, with 8 bases fitting TRBD1. V dropped 3 bases and J dropped 8; count of bases not matched to a gene: 7. CDR1 is KGHDR, CDR2 SFDVKD, per germline. The CDR3 runs to 14 residues. CDR3 coding DNA: TGTGCCACCAGTGATCCAGGGGGCGCGCGGGGCTACACCTTC. Its protein product is CATSDPGGARGYTF.

This rearrangement joins TRBV12-3 or TRBV12-4 to TRBJ2-7; TRBD1 is a possible D gene (5 bases). The CDR3 runs 13 residues. V was cut by 3 bases and J by 5 bases, with 11 bases left in between. CDR3 region: CASSFNRKDEQYF. CDR3 DNA: TGTGCCAGCAGTTTCAACAGGAAGGACGAGCAGTACTTC.

The chain is built from TRBV28 and TRBJ1-5; 7 bases fit TRBD1. This CDR3 has 14 amino acids. The germline gives CDR1 MDHEN, CDR2 SYDVKM. Trimming took 2 bases from V and 5 from J; bases not matched to a gene: 3. CDR3 in DNA: TGTGCCAGCAGTTTAATCCAGGGGGATCAGCCCCAGCATTTT. Translation: CASSLIQGDQPQHF.

The chain employs TRBV6-5 and TRBJ1-5; D perhaps matches TRBD1 (6 bases). Germline V gene data show CDR1 as MNHEY and CDR2 as SVGAGI. V was cut by 4 bases and J by 9 bases, with 22 bases left in between. The CDR3 totals 16 residues. The CDR3 region is CASSSSPRGHYGPQHF. The DNA of the CDR3 is TGTGCCAGCAGTTCGTCGCCCAGGGGCCACTACGGGCCCCAGCATTTT.

This clone was recorded only once. The gene calls are TRBV3-1 (or the pseudogene TRBV3-2) and TRBJ2-1; 9 nucleotides agree with TRBD2. The V gene's germline CDR1 is LGHDT and CDR2 YNNKEL (reference sequence). V dropped 0 bases and J dropped 5; count of bases not matched to a gene: 5. The CDR3 spans 16 residues. DNA for the CDR3: TGTGCCAGCAGCCAAGATCTGAGACTAGCGGACAATGAGCAGTTCTTC. Amino acids: CASSQDLRLADNEQFF.